This is a list of T cell receptor beta chains from one sample in a study of blood T cell repertoires in COVID-19. Measured with immunoSEQ multiplex PCR; TCRdb has only the in-frame clones, and not every one. The sample consists of nearly 95,000 clones, about nine tenths of them appearing once. The specimen was peripheral blood. The receptors stem from a woman at least 80 years old with acute or convalescent COVID-19. Each CDR3 is given with its conserved first and last residue. The D gene is left open where the match is weak. Not every row has a clone size; where given, it reads once, few, many or a size class.

J gene: TRBJ1-2; D gene: TRBD1; clone size: .; V gene: TRBV23-1; CDR3 DNA: TGCGCCAGCAGGAAATCAGGGGGGTGCTATGGCTACACCTTC; CDR3 protein: CASRKSGGCYGYTF
J gene: TRBJ2-1; D gene: TRBD2; clone size: .; V gene: TRBV7-6; CDR3 DNA: TGTGCCAGCAGCGCCGGGACTAGCGGTCTCTCCTCCTACAATGAGCAGTTCTTC; CDR3 protein: CASSAGTSGLSSYNEQFF
J gene: TRBJ2-5; D gene: .; clone size: .; V gene: TRBV7-2; CDR3 DNA: TGTGCCAGCAGCTTGAGGGGCGGGGGCGTTGAGACCCAGTACTTC; CDR3 protein: CASSLRGGGVETQYF
J gene: TRBJ1-2; D gene: TRBD1; clone size: .; V gene: TRBV6-1; CDR3 DNA: TGTGCCAGCAGTGATTCCCGGAGGGGGCCATATGGCTACACCTTC; CDR3 protein: CASSDSRRGPYGYTF
J gene: TRBJ2-3; D gene: TRBD1; clone size: .; V gene: TRBV3-1/TRBV3-2; CDR3 DNA: TGTGCCAGCAGCCAAGATCTTCGGACAGGGCTCCAAGATACGCAGTATTTT; CDR3 protein: CASSQDLRTGLQDTQYF
J gene: TRBJ1-5; D gene: TRBD1; clone size: .; V gene: TRBV6-2/TRBV6-3; CDR3 DNA: TGTGCCAGCAGTTATACAAAAGCGGGACAGGGAAATCAGCCCCAGCATTTT; CDR3 protein: CASSYTKAGQGNQPQHF
J gene: TRBJ1-4; D gene: TRBD1; clone size: few; V gene: TRBV7-2; CDR3 DNA: TGTGCCAGCAGCTCTAGTCGACAGGGAGAGGGTGAAAAACTGTTTTTT; CDR3 protein: CASSSSRQGEGEKLFF
J gene: TRBJ2-1; D gene: .; clone size: few; V gene: TRBV19; CDR3 DNA: TGTGCCAGTACCTCCTTAGGCACTAACAATGAGCAGTTCTTC; CDR3 protein: CASTSLGTNNEQFF
J gene: TRBJ2-6; D gene: .; clone size: .; V gene: TRBV6-5; CDR3 DNA: TGTGCCAGCTTCAGCTCTGGGGCCAACGTCCTGACTTTC; CDR3 protein: CASFSSGANVLTF
J gene: TRBJ1-4; D gene: TRBD1; clone size: .; V gene: TRBV5-8; CDR3 DNA: TGTGCCAGCAGCTTCCGGACAGGGGTTACTAATGAAAAACTGTTTTTT; CDR3 protein: CASSFRTGVTNEKLFF
J gene: TRBJ2-1; D gene: TRBD1; clone size: .; V gene: TRBV10-3; CDR3 DNA: TGTGCCATCAGTGTGGGGACAGGGTTCAATGAGCAGTTCTTC; CDR3 protein: CAISVGTGFNEQFF
J gene: TRBJ1-2; D gene: TRBD1; clone size: .; V gene: TRBV6-5; CDR3 DNA: TGTGCCAGCAGTAAACAGGGGCCCCGCTATGGCTACACCTTC; CDR3 protein: CASSKQGPRYGYTF